This section outlines one TCR beta chain sequence together with its context. PCR employed 60 Vbeta and 13 Jbeta primers. TCRdb's table, derived via immunoSEQ multiplex PCR, lists solely in-frame clones and lacks some. The sample yields roughly 110,000 clones, about 70% seen once. The length of the CDR3 is 13 residues. The germline V gene encodes CDR1 SNHLY and CDR2 FYNNEI. V was pared by 11 bases and J by 3 bases, with 9 bases of the junction left unmatched. This entry belongs to a study of cytomegalovirus exposure and HLA in healthy donors. The chain uses TRBV2 and TRBJ1-1, with TRBD1 matching over 7 bases. The sequenced material came from PBMCs. This clonotype originated in a woman between 35 and 50 years old in good health and CMV-seropositive. The CDR3 protein is CARGGTEYTEAFF. CDR3 DNA sequence: TGTGCCCGGGGGGGGACAGAATACACTGAAGCTTTCTTT.